This section outlines one T cell receptor (beta chain) sequence together with its context. Its matching antigen is unknown. The primer mix had 60 Vbeta and 13 Jbeta primers. Here immunoSEQ multiplex PCR was the method, and the copy in TCRdb shows in-frame clones only, minus some. The sample holds more than 130,000 clones, just under 85% seen once. CDR3 size: 14 residues. Germline-derived CDR1 and CDR2 are MNHEY and SVGAGI. The ends were cut back, 5 bases at V and 8 bases at J, with 18 bases in the middle. This sample was included in a study of cytomegalovirus exposure and HLA in healthy donors. Broader study findings: There were some V segments, including TRBV6-2 and TRBV6-3, excluded as indistinguishable.

Sequencing was done on a sample of PBMCs. This sequence originates from a man in his forties in good health and CMV-seropositive. V is TRBV6-5 and J is TRBJ1-2; no definite D call. For the CDR3, the DNA is TGTGCCAGCAGTAAGGACCTAGCCTTGACGGGCTACACCTTC. Its translation: CASSKDLALTGYTF.